The subject of this entry is one T cell receptor (beta chain). The antigen remains undetermined. Germline and junction disagree at one end, which may indicate a read error. The source of the sample is a study of neurological immune-mediated disorders. Study observations and caveats: The absence of any CDR3 amino acid sequence shared by expanded clones across subjects suggests that repertoires were private in all groups.

As for time point: longitudinal time-point 3. PBMCs stored at -80 C, 2 million in total, were the source of the unsorted libraries. cDNA synthesis was performed by 5'RACE with 10-nucleotide random UMIs. TCRdb ran MiXCR on the 5' RACE reads and lists one entry per CDR3 protein. The data hold roughly 48,000 distinct CDR3 sequences, with approximately 12% observed a single time. Sequencing used PBMCs. The TCR was taken from a male donor with HTLV-1-associated myelopathy (HAM/TSP).

In DNA, the CDR3 is TGTACCACAAACAGGGGGCGAGGAGATACTCAGTATTTT. Translating gives CTTNRGRGDTQYF. The chain recombines TRBV24-1 with TRBJ2-3, with 9 bases that match TRBD1. The CDR3 consists of 13 residues. From germline, CDR1 is KGHDR and CDR2 SFDVKD.